The present T cell receptor (beta chain) was sequenced within a study of Ad26.COV2.S vaccination and SARS-CoV-2 variants. This sample's treatment: about 20 received Ad26.COV2.S at low or high dose, single or two shots; five or six received placebo; per-sample allocation not given. Each sample was drawn 63 days after the first injection (of vaccine or placebo). The CDR3 totals 15 residues. Germline CDR1 SGHTA, CDR2 FQGNSA. The V gene end was trimmed by 7 bases and the J gene end by 5 bases; junction bases not matched to a gene: 11. As to this clone: The target antigen is unknown.

TCRdb's copy holds only in-frame clones and misses some; the assay was immunoSEQ multiplex PCR. The data show about 350,000 clones, with around nine tenths seen just once and over 8.5% held by the top ten. Overall study findings and caveats: Marked by substantial breadth, spike-specific CD8+ and CD4+ T cell responses were reportedly seen after vaccination.

The chain combines TRBV7-2 with TRBJ2-5, with 9 bases matching TRBD2. The source material was peripheral blood, sampled in a trial of Ad26.COV2.S vaccine versus placebo. The sequence was collected from a person between 18 and 65 years old who received the Ad26.COV2.S COVID-19 vaccine or a placebo. This chain's CDR3 is CASTTSGGIGETQYF. CDR3 DNA: TGTGCCAGCACCACGAGCGGGGGGATTGGCGAGACCCAGTACTTC.